This TCR beta chain appears in the sequencing data of a study of blood T cell repertoires in COVID-19. Overall study: Both acute and convalescent COVID-19 samples were obtained from the United States, Italy and Spain. In each case, the material was cDNA or gDNA derived from T cells, B-cell-depleted T cells, or PBMCs.

In the original analysis: Scientists estimated how many nucleated cells there were by amplifying reference gene primers. Measured with immunoSEQ multiplex PCR; TCRdb has only the in-frame clones, and not every one. The DNA was the basis for D and trimming; V, J and clone size are from that table. The data contain 60,000 to 65,000 clones, 79% of them singletons. V shed 3 bases and J shed 6 bases, with 14 bases lying between them. Germline-derived CDR1 and CDR2 are SGHDN and FVKESK. The CDR3 length is 14 residues. This chain joins TRBV14 and TRBJ1-1, with TRBD1 as a possible D gene (6 bases). The sequencing input was peripheral blood. This TCR was sampled from a woman of 80 years or more with active or convalescent COVID-19. The CDR3 loop reads CASSQPTGRAEAFF. The CDR3 nucleotides are TGTGCCAGCAGCCAGCCGACAGGTCGCGCTGAAGCTTTCTTT.